This TCR beta chain came from a study of blood T cell repertoires in COVID-19. The CDR3 spans 13 residues. Germline CDR1 and CDR2: SGHTA and FQGNSA. Trimming took off 6 bases at V and 4 bases at J, with 12 bases between the two ends. Everyone who took part was roughly 18 to 89 years old, and they came from over 20 US areas. Recovery among Cohort 3 donors was established by two negative PCRs, clearance, or symptom resolution. How the authors handled the data: Amplification of reference gene primers provided the estimated nucleated cell counts. TCRdb's table, derived via immunoSEQ multiplex PCR, lists solely in-frame clones and lacks some. From that table come the V and J calls and clone size; the DNA was used to work out D and trimming. Among about 130,000 clones listed, about four fifths were seen once.

Sequences were obtained from PBMCs or T cells enriched from blood (not recorded which). The chain carries TRBV7-2 and TRBJ2-5; D might be TRBD1 (5 bases). The source is a man younger than 40 who had recovered from COVID-19. The chain's CDR3 is CASRQGGRETQYF. DNA for the CDR3: TGTGCCAGCAGGCAGGGCGGTCGAGAGACCCAGTACTTC.